What follows are 14 T cell receptor beta chains derived from one specimen sequenced in a study of T cell responses to AZD1222 COVID-19 vaccine. Generated by immunoSEQ multiplex PCR, the TCRdb table keeps only in-frame clones and is missing some. Here the sample spans 120,000 or so clones, approximately 86% being singletons. The source was peripheral blood, collected on day 0 of AZD1222 vaccination. The receptors shown here come from an adult in good health.

The chain carries TRBV11-2 and TRBJ1-3, with TRBD1 matching over 7 bases. V was pared by 5 bases and J by 0 bases, with 10 bases of the junction left unmatched. The CDR3 consists of 17 residues. The germline gives CDR1 SGHAT, CDR2 FQNNGV. In DNA, the CDR3 is TGTGCCAGCAGCCCCATTAGACAGGGAACCTCTGGAAACACCATATATTTT. Protein product: CASSPIRQGTSGNTIYF.

V gene TRBV9 combines with J gene TRBJ2-2; 9 bases fit TRBD2. Germline CDR1 and CDR2: SGDLS and YYNGEE. V trimming: 4 bases; J trimming: 3 bases; junction bases outside the gene matches: 7. This CDR3 has 16 amino acids. CDR3 coding DNA: TGTGCCAGCAGCCCACAGCGGGGGGCGGACACCGGGGAGCTGTTTTTT. Protein product: CASSPQRGADTGELFF.

The J gene is TRBJ2-3, the V gene TRBV4-1, with D maybe TRBD2 (7 bases). V lost 1 base, J lost 0 bases, and 17 bases lay in between. Germline CDR1 MGHRA, CDR2 YSYEKL. This CDR3 has 18 residues. The CDR3 region has the DNA TGCGCCAGCAGCCAAGTCGGGGGCGGGGGAGCTAGCACAGATACGCAGTATTTT. Translation: CASSQVGGGGASTDTQYF.

This clone was detected only a few times. The rearrangement uses TRBV7-8 and TRBJ1-3, with D tentatively TRBD1 (5 bases). This CDR3 comprises 14 residues. CDR1 SGHVS and CDR2 FQNEAQ come from the germline V gene. Trimming stripped 4 bases from V and 2 bases from J, with 9 bases between. CDR3 sequence (DNA): TGTGCCAGCAGCTCGGGGGTAACTGGAAACACCATATATTTT. Protein sequence: CASSSGVTGNTIYF.

The J gene is TRBJ2-2, the V gene TRBV6-5, with unresolved D. Deletions cut 6 bases from V and 1 base from J, with 9 bases between. In germline, CDR1 is MNHEY, CDR2 SVGAGI. The CDR3 has 14 amino acids. The CDR3 DNA follows: TGTGCCAGCAGCCAACAGCAGAACACCGGGGAGCTGTTTTTT. The encoded protein is CASSQQQNTGELFF.

The V gene is TRBV5-6, the J gene TRBJ1-5, with D unresolved. V was shortened by 0 bases and J by 4 bases, with 11 bases between the two germline ends. CDR3 length: 15 amino acids. CDR1 SGHDT and CDR2 YYEEEE come from the germline V gene. For the CDR3, the DNA is TGTGCCAGCAGCTTGGACGGGGTGGGAAATCAGCCCCAGCATTTT. Residues: CASSLDGVGNQPQHF. The variable domain in full, completed from reference TRBV5-6 and TRBJ1-5, reads DAGVTQSPTHLIKTRGQQVTLRCSPKSGHDTVSWYQQALGQGPQFIFQYYEEEERQRGNFPDRFSGHQFPNYSSELNVNALLLGDSALYLCASSLDGVGNQPQHFGDGTRLSIL.

This clone showed up just once. This chain links TRBV10-1 with TRBJ2-5; a possible D gene is TRBD2 (6 bases). CDR1 and CDR2 from the germline V gene are WNHNN and SYGVQD (reference sequence). The CDR3 is made up of 13 amino acids. V was pared by 6 bases and J by 1 base, with 9 bases between. The DNA of the CDR3 is TGCGCCAGCAGGGGACTGGGCCAAGAGACCCAGTACTTC. It specifies CASRGLGQETQYF.

This chain uses TRBV7-9 with TRBJ1-1; possibly TRBD1 for D (5 bases). V lost 2 bases to trimming and J lost 4 bases, with 17 bases between them. The CDR3 extends over 16 amino acids. Germline assignment: CDR1 SEHNR and CDR2 FQNEAQ (reference sequence). CDR3 loop: CASSLRGVVPGTEAFF. The CDR3 nucleotides read TGTGCCAGCAGCTTACGAGGGGTAGTCCCGGGCACTGAAGCTTTCTTT.

CDR3 protein: CASSQLWGLNSYNEQFF. CDR3 coding DNA: TGTGCCAGCAGCCAATTGTGGGGGTTGAACTCCTACAATGAGCAGTTCTTC. This chain joins TRBV16 and TRBJ2-1; D is tentatively TRBD1 or TRBD2 (5 bases each). There are 17 residues in the CDR3. Germline-derived CDR1 and CDR2 are KGHSY and FQNENV. Trimming left V 1 base short and J 0 bases short, with 13 bases between.

For the CDR3, the DNA is TGTGCCAGCTCACCTCGCCGGGTAGGAGAGACCCAGTACTTC. This gives the protein CASSPRRVGETQYF. The genes are TRBV18 and TRBJ2-5; D unclear. V was trimmed by 3 bases and J by 4 bases, leaving 12 bases between them. This CDR3 comprises 14 residues. The germline CDR1 and CDR2 sequences are KGHSH and LQKENI. The full variable domain, with the rest looked up from reference TRBV18 and TRBJ2-5, is NAGVMQNPRHLVRRRGQEARLRCSPMKGHSHVYWYRQLPEEGLKFMVYLQKENIIDESGMPKERFSAEFPKEGPSILRIQQVVRGDSAAYFCASSPRRVGETQYFGPGTRLLVL.

The rearrangement joins TRBV30 to TRBJ2-7; TRBD2 aligns across 7 bases. Germline-derived CDR1 and CDR2 are GTSNPN and SVGIG (reference sequence). The CDR3 extends over 14 amino acids. V was clipped by 1 base and J by 1 base; unmatched bases: 4. The CDR3 is CAWSDGGGSYEQYF. CDR3 nucleotide sequence: TGTGCCTGGAGTGATGGGGGAGGGTCCTACGAGCAGTACTTC.

The CDR3 protein is CASSQGLVRGTEAFF. The CDR3 bases are TGTGCCAGCAGCCAAGGGCTAGTCAGGGGCACTGAAGCTTTCTTT. The rearrangement uses TRBV3-1 (or the pseudogene TRBV3-2) and TRBJ1-1, with D possibly TRBD1 on 6 matching bases. Germline V lookup: CDR1 LGHDT, CDR2 YNNKEL (reference sequence). V gave up 1 base and J gave up 4 bases, with 13 bases separating them. CDR3 length: 15 residues.

The chain uses TRBV9 and TRBJ2-7, with no clear D. Germline V gene sequence: CDR1 SGDLS, CDR2 YYNGEE. Trimming cost V 0 bases and J 6 bases, with 16 bases left between them. This CDR3 contains 15 residues. The CDR3 protein is CASSVVYSPPGEQYF. DNA of the CDR3: TGTGCCAGCAGCGTAGTATACTCCCCTCCCGGCGAGCAGTACTTC.

The chain is built from TRBV7-2 and TRBJ2-5; 10 bases map to TRBD1. The germline V gene has CDR1 SGHTA and CDR2 FQGNSA. Unmatched junction bases numbered 6, after V lost 0 bases and J lost 5 bases. This CDR3 is built from 16 residues. CDR3: CASSLAGGQGWETQYF. The CDR3, as DNA: TGTGCCAGCAGCTTAGCGGGGGGACAGGGGTGGGAGACCCAGTACTTC.